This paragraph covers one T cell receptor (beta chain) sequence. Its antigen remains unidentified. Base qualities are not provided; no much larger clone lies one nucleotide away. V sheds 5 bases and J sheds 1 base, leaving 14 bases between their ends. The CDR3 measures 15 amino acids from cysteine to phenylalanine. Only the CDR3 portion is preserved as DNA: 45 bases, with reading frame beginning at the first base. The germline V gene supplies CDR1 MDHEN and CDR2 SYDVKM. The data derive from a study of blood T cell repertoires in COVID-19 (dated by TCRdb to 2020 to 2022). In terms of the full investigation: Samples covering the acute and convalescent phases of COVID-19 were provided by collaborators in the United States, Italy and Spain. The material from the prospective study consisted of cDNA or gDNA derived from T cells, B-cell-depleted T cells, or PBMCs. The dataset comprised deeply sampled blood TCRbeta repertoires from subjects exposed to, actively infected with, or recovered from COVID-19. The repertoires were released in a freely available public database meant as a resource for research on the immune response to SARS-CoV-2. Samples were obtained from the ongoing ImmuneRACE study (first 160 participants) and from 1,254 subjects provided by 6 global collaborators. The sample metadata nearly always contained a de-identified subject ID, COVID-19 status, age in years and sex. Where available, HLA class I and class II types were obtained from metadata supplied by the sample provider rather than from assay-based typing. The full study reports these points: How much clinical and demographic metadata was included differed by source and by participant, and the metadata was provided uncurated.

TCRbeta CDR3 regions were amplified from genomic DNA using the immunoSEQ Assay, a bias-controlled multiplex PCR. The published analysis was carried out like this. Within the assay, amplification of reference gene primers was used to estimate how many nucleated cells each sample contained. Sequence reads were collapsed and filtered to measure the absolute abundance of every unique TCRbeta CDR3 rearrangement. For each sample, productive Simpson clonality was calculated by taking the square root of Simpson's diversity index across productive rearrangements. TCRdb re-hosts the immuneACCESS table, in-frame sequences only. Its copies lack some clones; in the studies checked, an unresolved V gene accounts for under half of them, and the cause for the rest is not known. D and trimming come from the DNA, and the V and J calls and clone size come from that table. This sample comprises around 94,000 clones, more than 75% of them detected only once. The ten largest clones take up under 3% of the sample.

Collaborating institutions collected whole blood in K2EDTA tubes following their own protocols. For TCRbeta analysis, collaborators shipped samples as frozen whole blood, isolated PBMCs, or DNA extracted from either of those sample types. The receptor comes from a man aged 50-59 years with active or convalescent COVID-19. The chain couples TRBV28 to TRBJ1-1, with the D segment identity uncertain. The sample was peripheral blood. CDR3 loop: CASSTTGGGNTEAFF. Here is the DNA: TGTGCCAGCAGTACGACTGGCGGAGGGAACACTGAAGCTTTCTTT.